This TCR beta chain was sequenced during a study of shared clonotypes between healthy human individuals. Study-level results: It was only blood that was sampled, and tissue repertoires likely differ. There were few donors, and this limited the genetic and exposure-history diversity represented. Around 5% of naive CD4 clonotypes were shared across several donors.

This CDR3 region has 15 residues. Germline values: CDR1 MDHEN, CDR2 SYDVKM. V was clipped by 2 bases and J by 6 bases, with 13 bases between them. The donors, all of them Caucasian adults, lived in Nashville, Tennessee. About this clone: The antigen remains undetermined.

Clones were read by immunoSEQ multiplex PCR, and TCRdb kept only the in-frame ones, dropping some. This table holds 850,000 to 1,200,000 clones, roughly 80% found once. The TCR comes from a man aged 18 to 30 in good health. V gene TRBV28 combines with J gene TRBJ2-2; the D is unclear. The material sequenced was memory CD4+ T cells sorted from blood. The subset: CD45RA-negative fraction. CDR3 amino acids: CASSLPTTRAGELFF. CDR3 sequence (DNA): TGTGCCAGCAGTTTACCGACGACCCGTGCCGGGGAGCTGTTTTTT.